The 6 T cell receptor beta chains listed next were all sequenced from one sample in a study of CD8+ T cells in alopecia areata. Investigators isolated RNA and reverse transcribed it into cDNA to act as the sequencing template. This table comes from immunoSEQ multiplex PCR, and its TCRdb copy is limited to in-frame clones, with some not included. The data hold some 190,000 clones, with under 80% observed a single time. Treatment of the sample: oral pan-JAK inhibitor, 5-10 mg twice daily. The sample was CD4+ T cells sorted from blood, taken at approximately week 49, from a patient treated with tofacitinib. These receptors were obtained from a human donor with alopecia areata.

This clone was counted a few times. This rearrangement joins TRBV29-1 to TRBJ1-2, with a possible D match to TRBD1 (5 bases). The V gene's germline CDR1 is SQVTM and CDR2 ANQGSEA. CDR3 length: 11 residues. V shed 5 bases and J shed 8 bases, with 12 bases lying between them. CDR3 in DNA: TGCAGCGTTTGGACTGGGGGAGGCTACACCTTC. Translation: CSVWTGGGYTF.

V and J are TRBV7-9 and TRBJ1-1; D possibly corresponds to TRBD1 (6 bases). The CDR3 totals 15 residues. Germline CDR1 is SEHNR and CDR2 is FQNEAQ (reference sequence). V lost 5 bases, J lost 3 bases, and 16 bases lay in between. In nucleotides, the CDR3 is TGTGCCAGCAGCGCCTCGGACAGTTTCTACACTGAAGCTTTCTTT. The encoded protein is CASSASDSFYTEAFF.

This clone was detected a few times. The chain couples TRBV5-1 to TRBJ2-3; D could derive from TRBD1 or TRBD2 (5 bases each). Germline CDR1 reads SGHRS; CDR2 reads YFSETQ. The CDR3 extends over 14 amino acids. V lost 4 bases to trimming and J lost 3 bases, with 12 bases between them. The CDR3 sequence: CASSPGTETDTQYF. CDR3 DNA sequence: TGCGCCAGCAGCCCAGGGACGGAAACAGATACGCAGTATTTT.

The rearrangement joins TRBV7-8 to TRBJ2-1; 9 positions match TRBD2. The V and J ends lost 1 base and 8 bases, in that order; junction bases with no gene match: 6. Germline assignment: CDR1 SGHVS and CDR2 FQNEAQ. The CDR3 extends over 15 amino acids. The CDR3 DNA follows: TGTGCCAGCAGCTTAGAGGGACTAGCAATCCATGAGCAGTTCTTC. It translates to CASSLEGLAIHEQFF.

CDR3: CASSRRDRDAEQYF. CDR3 sequence (DNA): TGTGCCAGCAGTCGAAGGGACAGGGATGCCGAGCAGTACTTC. The genes are TRBV27 and TRBJ2-7, with 9 positions matching TRBD1. V shed 5 bases and J 6 bases; nucleotides not matched to a gene: 8. The CDR3 length is 14 residues. Germline V CDR1 and CDR2: MNHEY, SMNVEV (reference sequence).

The chain combines TRBV29-1 with TRBJ2-6; TRBD1 is a possible D gene (5 bases). V lost 5 bases and J lost 2, with 10 bases in between. This CDR3 region has 14 residues. Per the germline V gene, CDR1 is SQVTM and CDR2 is ANQGSEA. CDR3 DNA: TGCAGCGTTTCTACAGGTCCTGGGGCCAACGTCCTGACTTTC. Translation: CSVSTGPGANVLTF.